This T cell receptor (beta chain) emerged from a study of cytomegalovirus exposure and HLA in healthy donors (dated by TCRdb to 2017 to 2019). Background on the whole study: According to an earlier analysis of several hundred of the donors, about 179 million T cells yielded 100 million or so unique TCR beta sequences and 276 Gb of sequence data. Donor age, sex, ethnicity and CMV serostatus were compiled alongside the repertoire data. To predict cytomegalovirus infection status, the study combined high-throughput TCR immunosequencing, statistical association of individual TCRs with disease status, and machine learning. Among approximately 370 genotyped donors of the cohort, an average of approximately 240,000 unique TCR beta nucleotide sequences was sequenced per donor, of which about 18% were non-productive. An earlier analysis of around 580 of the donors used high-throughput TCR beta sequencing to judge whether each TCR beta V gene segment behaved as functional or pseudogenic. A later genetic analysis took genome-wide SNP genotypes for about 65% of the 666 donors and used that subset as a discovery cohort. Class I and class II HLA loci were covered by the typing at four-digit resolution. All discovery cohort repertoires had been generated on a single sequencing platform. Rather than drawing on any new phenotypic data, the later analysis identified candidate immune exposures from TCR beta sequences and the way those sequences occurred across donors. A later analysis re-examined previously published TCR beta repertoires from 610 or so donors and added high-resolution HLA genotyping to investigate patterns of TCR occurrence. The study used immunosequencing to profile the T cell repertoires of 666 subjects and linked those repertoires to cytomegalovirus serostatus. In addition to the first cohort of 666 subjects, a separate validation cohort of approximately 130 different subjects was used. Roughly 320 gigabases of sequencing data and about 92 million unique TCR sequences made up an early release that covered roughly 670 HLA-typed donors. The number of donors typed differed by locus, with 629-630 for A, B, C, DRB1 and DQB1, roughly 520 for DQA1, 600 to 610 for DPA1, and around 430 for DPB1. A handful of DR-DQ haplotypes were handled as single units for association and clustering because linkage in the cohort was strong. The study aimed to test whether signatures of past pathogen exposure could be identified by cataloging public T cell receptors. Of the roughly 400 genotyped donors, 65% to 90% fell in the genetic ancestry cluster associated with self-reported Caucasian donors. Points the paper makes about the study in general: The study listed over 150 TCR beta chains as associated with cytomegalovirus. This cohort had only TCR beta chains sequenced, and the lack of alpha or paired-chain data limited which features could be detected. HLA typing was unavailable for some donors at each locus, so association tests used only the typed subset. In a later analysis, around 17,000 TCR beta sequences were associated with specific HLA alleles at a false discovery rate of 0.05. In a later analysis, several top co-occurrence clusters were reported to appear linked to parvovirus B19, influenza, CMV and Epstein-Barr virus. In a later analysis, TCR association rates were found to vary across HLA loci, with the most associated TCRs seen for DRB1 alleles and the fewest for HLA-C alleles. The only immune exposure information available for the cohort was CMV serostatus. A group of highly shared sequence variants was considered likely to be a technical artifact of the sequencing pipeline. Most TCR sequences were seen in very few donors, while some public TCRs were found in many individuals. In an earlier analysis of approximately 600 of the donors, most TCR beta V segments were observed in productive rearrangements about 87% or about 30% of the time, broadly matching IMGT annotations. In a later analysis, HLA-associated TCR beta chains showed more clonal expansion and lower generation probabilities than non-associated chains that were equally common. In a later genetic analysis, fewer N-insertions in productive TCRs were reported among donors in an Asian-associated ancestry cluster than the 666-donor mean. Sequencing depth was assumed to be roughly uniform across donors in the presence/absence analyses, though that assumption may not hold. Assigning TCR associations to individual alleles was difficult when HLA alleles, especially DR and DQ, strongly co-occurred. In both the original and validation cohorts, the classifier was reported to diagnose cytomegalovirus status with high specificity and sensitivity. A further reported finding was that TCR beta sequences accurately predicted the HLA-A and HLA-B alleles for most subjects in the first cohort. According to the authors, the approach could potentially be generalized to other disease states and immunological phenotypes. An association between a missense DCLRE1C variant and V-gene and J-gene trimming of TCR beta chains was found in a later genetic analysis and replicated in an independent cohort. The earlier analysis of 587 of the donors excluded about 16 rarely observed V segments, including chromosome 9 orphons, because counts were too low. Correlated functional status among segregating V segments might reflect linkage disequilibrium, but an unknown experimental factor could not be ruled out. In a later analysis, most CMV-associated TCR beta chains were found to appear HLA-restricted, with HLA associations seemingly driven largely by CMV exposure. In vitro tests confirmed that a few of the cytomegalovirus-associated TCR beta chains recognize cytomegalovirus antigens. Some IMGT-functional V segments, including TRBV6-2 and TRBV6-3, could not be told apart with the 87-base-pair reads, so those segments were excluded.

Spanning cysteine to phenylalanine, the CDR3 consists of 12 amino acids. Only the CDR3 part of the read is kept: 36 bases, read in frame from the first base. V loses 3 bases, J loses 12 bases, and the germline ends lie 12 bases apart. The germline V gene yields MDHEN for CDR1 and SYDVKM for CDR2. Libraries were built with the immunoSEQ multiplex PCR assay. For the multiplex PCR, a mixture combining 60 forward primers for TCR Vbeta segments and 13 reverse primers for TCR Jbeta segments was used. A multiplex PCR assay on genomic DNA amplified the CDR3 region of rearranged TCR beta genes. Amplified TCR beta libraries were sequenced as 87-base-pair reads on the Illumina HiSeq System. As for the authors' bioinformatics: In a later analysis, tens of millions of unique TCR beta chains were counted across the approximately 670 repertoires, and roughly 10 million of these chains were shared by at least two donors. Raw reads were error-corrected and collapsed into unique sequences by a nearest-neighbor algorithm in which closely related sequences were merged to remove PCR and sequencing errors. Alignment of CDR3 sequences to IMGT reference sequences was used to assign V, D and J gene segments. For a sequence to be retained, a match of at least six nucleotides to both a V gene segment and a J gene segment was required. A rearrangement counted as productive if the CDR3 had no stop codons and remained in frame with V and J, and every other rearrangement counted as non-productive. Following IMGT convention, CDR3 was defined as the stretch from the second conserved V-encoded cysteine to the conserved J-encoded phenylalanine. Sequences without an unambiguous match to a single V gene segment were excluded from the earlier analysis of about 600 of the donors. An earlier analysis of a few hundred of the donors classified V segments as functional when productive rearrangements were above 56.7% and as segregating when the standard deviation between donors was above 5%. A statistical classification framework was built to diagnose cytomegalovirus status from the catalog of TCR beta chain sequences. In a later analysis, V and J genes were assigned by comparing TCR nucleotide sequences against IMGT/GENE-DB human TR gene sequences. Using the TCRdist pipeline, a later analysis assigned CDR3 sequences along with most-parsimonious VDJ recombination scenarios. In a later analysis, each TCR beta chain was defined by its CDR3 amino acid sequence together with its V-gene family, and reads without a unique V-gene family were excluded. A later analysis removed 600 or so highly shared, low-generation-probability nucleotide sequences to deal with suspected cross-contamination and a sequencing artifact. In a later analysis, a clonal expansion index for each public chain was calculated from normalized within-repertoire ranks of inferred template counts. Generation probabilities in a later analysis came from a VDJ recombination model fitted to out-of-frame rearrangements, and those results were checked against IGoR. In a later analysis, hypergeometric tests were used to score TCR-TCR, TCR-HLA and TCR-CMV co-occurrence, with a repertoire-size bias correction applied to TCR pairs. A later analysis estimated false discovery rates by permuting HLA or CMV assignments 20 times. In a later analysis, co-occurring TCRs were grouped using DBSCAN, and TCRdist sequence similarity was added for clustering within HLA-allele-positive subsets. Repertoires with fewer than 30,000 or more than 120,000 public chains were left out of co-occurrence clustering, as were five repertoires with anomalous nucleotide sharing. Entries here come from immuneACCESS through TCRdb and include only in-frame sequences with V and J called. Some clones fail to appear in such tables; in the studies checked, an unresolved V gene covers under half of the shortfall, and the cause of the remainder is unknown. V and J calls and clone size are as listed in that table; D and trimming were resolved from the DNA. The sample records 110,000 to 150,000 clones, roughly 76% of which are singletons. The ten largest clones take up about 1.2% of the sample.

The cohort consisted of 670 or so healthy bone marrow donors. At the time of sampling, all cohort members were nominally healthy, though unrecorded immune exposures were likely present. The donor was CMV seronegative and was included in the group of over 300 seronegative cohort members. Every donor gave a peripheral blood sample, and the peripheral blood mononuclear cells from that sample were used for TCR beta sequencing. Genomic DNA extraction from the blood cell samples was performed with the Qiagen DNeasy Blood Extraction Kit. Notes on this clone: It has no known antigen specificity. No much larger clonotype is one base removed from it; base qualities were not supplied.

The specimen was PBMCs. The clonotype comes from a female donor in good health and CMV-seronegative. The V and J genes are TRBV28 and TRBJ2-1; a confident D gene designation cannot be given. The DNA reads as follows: TGTGCCAGCAGTTTTGACCTAGGATGGCAGTTCTTC. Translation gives CASSFDLGWQFF.